This entry describes one T cell receptor (beta chain). The data stem from a study of blood T cell repertoires in COVID-19. In the study overall: Acute and convalescent COVID-19 samples came from the United States, Italy and Spain. PBMCs, B-cell-depleted T cells, or T cells provided the cDNA or gDNA that made up the material.

Authors' data handling: Counts of nucleated cells, estimated from reference gene primer amplification, were obtained. The protocol was immunoSEQ multiplex PCR, while the TCRdb copy is restricted to in-frame clones and leaves out a portion. Clone size and the V and J calls come from that table; the DNA yielded D and trimming. The sample carries 150,000 to 200,000 clones, 84% recorded once. There are 14 residues in the CDR3. CDR1 GTSNPN and CDR2 SVGIG come from the germline V gene (reference sequence). With 0 bases removed from V and 3 bases from J, the gap between germline ends came to 11 bases. Sequencing was performed on peripheral blood. The chain is built from TRBV30 and TRBJ2-5; possibly TRBD2 for D (6 bases). This receptor was identified in a human donor with acute or convalescent COVID-19. The donor label of this sample is uncertain. This CDR3 reads CAWSVDRGEETQYF. In nucleotides, the CDR3 is TGTGCCTGGAGTGTAGACCGCGGGGAAGAGACCCAGTACTTC.